This T cell receptor beta chain appears in the sequencing data of a study of cytomegalovirus exposure and HLA in healthy donors. Study-level points and caveats: The investigators catalogued 164 TCR beta chains as cytomegalovirus-associated.

Profiling relied on immunoSEQ multiplex PCR, and the TCRdb table lists in-frame clones only, not all of them. Altogether approximately 76,000 clones are present, over 85% being singletons, with the ten largest covering less than 2.5%. As concerns this clone: The antigen is undetermined.

The CDR3 runs 14 residues. After removal of 8 bases from V and 8 bases from J, the junction contained 11 bases not matched to a gene. The germline CDR1 and CDR2 sequences are KGHSH and LQKENI. These donors were members of the approximately 110-subject validation cohort, a group separate from the roughly 670-subject first cohort. The receptor comes from a woman between 18 and 30 years old in good health and CMV-seronegative. The sample was PBMCs. The rearrangement links TRBV18 to TRBJ1-4, with 7 bases lining up with TRBD1. The CDR3 spells CASRPGRDSEKLFF. CDR3 coding DNA: TGTGCCAGCCGGCCGGGCCGGGACAGCGAAAAACTGTTTTTT.